This TCR beta chain was sequenced during a study of T cells in pancreatic ductal adenocarcinoma. No neoadjuvant therapy was given to the selected pancreatic ductal adenocarcinoma patients before their surgery. Measured with immunoSEQ multiplex PCR; TCRdb has only the in-frame clones, and not every one. The sample has 97,000 or so clones; about 96% are singletons. Trimming cost V 4 bases and J 7 bases; bases outside gene matches: 5. The CDR3 covers 15 residues. Germline V gives CDR1 MNHEY, CDR2 SMNVEV (reference sequence). The V gene is TRBV27, the J gene TRBJ2-1; 12 positions agree with TRBD2. The specimen was PBMCs. This receptor was obtained from a human donor with pancreatic ductal adenocarcinoma. CDR3 in amino acids: CASSSRLAGANEQFF. CDR3 DNA: TGTGCCAGCAGTTCGCGACTAGCGGGAGCGAATGAGCAGTTCTTC.